The 7 T cell receptor beta chains below were found in one sample sequenced in a study of cytomegalovirus exposure and HLA in healthy donors. The PCR ran on 60 Vbeta and 13 Jbeta primers. The table came from immunoSEQ multiplex PCR; TCRdb's copy has only in-frame clones and leaves some out. In the table there are about 130,000 clones, roughly 84% of which are singletons. Sequencing was carried out using PBMCs. These receptor sequences come from a girl aged 2 to 10 in good health and CMV-seronegative.

V and J are TRBV7-2 and TRBJ1-6; D is uncertain. Between the trimmed V and J ends, which lost 3 bases and 7 bases, there was a span of 13 bases. The germline V gene encodes CDR1 SGHTA and CDR2 FQGNSA. This CDR3 comprises 15 residues. In nucleotides, the CDR3 is TGTGCCAGCAGCTTGAAGCCCCCCCGCAATTCACCCCTCCACTTT. Translated, it gives CASSLKPPRNSPLHF. The full variable domain, with the rest looked up from reference TRBV7-2 and TRBJ1-6, is GAGVSQSPSNKVTEKGKDVELRCDPISGHTALYWYRQSLGQGLEFLIYFQGNSAPDKSGLPSDRFSAERTGGSVSTLTIQRTQQEDSAVYLCASSLKPPRNSPLHFGNGTRLTVT.

The genes are TRBV28 and TRBJ1-3; D remains ambiguous. CDR1 MDHEN and CDR2 SYDVKM come from the germline V gene. The CDR3 runs to 16 residues. Trimming removed 3 bases at V and 4 bases at J, with 16 bases between. The CDR3 reads CASSFNGRYFGNTIYF. Here the CDR3 DNA reads TGTGCCAGCAGTTTTAATGGCAGATATTTCGGAAACACCATATATTTT.

The chain couples TRBV4-1 to TRBJ1-4; D uncertain. Trimming took off 0 bases at V and 3 bases at J, with 8 bases between the two ends. Germline-derived CDR1 and CDR2 are MGHRA and YSYEKL. The CDR3 extends over 15 amino acids. DNA for the CDR3: TGCGCCAGCAGCCAAGAATGGGGAGCTAATGAAAAACTGTTTTTT. Translation gives CASSQEWGANEKLFF.

The chain combines TRBV6-5 with TRBJ2-4; D is perhaps TRBD2 (6 bases). The CDR3 sequence is 16 residues long. With 3 bases removed from V and 5 bases from J, the gap between germline ends came to 17 bases. The germline CDR1 and CDR2 sequences are MNHEY and SVGAGI. The CDR3 here is CASSYVQAGRQNIQYF. The CDR3 DNA reads as TGTGCCAGCAGTTATGTACAGGCCGGGAGACAAAACATTCAGTACTTC.

The chain employs TRBV12-5 and TRBJ2-1, with 12 bases lining up with TRBD2. V lost 10 bases and J lost 7; bases outside the gene matches: 20. The germline V gene has CDR1 LGHNT and CDR2 FRNRAP. The CDR3 extends over 18 amino acids. In DNA form, the CDR3 reads TGTGCTAATCTTTCCCCCCGGGCTAGCGGGGGGGCCAAGAATGAGCAGTTCTTC. It yields the protein CANLSPRASGGAKNEQFF.

As to this clone: A read error may produce the germline difference seen at one junction end. In the same sample, other DNA sequences code for this CDR3. The chain is built from TRBV28 and TRBJ1-2; 8 bases map to TRBD1. Germline V lookup: CDR1 MDHEN, CDR2 SYDVKM. This CDR3 contains 13 residues. This CDR3 reads CASSSGQVYGYTF. The CDR3 DNA is TGCGCCAGCAGTTCGGGACAGGTTTATGGCTACACCTTC.

The genes are TRBV19 and TRBJ2-4, with D possibly being TRBD2 (5 bases). The CDR3 has 15 amino acids. V was pared by 3 bases and J by 0 bases, with 9 bases between. Germline lookup yields CDR1 LNHDA and CDR2 SQIVND (reference sequence). As DNA, the CDR3 is TGTGCCAGTAGTATGTCTGAGGGAGCCAAAAACATTCAGTACTTC. Translating it yields CASSMSEGAKNIQYF.